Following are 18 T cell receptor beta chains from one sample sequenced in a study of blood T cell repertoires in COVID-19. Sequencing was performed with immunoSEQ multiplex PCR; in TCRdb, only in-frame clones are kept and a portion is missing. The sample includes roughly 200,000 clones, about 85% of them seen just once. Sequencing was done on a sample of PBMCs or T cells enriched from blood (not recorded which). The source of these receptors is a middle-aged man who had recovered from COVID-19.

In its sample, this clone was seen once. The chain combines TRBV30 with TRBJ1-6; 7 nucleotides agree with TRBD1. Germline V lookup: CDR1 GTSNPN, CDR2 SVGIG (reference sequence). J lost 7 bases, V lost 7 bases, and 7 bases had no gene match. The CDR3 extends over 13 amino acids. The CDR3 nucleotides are TGTGCCTACTCCGGGACAGAAAATTCACCCCTCCACTTT. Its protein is CAYSGTENSPLHF.

CDR3 bases: TGCGCCAGCAGTCAATCTCGGGACAGTCACTACTCTGGGGCCAACGTCCTGACTTTC. Amino acids: CASSQSRDSHYSGANVLTF. The chain joins TRBV23-1 to TRBJ2-6; 7 nucleotides line up with TRBD1. TRBV23-1 is an ORF, and what it does is uncertain. The trim removed 0 bases at V and 0 bases at J, leaving 8 bases unmatched. The CDR3 runs 19 residues.

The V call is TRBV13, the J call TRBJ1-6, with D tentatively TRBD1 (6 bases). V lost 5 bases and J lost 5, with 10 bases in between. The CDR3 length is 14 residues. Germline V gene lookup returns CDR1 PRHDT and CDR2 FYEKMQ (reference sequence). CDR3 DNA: TGTGCCAGCAGCCCGCGGACAGATAATTCACCCCTCCACTTT. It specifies CASSPRTDNSPLHF.

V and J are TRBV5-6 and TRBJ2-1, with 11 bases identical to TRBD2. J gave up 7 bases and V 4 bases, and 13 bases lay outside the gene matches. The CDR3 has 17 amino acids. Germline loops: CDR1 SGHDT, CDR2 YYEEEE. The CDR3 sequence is CASSPILLAGVGNEQFF. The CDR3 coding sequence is TGTGCCAGCAGCCCCATACTACTAGCGGGAGTCGGGAATGAGCAGTTCTTC.

The CDR3 loop is CASSVALAESDNEQFF. The CDR3 bases are TGTGCCAGCAGCGTAGCCCTAGCGGAGAGCGACAATGAGCAGTTCTTC. The V gene is TRBV9, the J gene TRBJ2-1, with TRBD2 matching over 7 bases. The CDR3 length is 16 residues. The V gene end was trimmed by 0 bases and the J gene end by 5 bases; junction bases not matched to a gene: 8. Per the germline V gene, CDR1 is SGDLS and CDR2 is YYNGEE.

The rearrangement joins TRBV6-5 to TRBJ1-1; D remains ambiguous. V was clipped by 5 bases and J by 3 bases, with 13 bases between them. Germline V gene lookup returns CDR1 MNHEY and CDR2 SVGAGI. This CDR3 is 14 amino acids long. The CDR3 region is CASSPTRVYTEAFF. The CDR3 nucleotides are TGTGCCAGCAGTCCGACTCGGGTATACACTGAAGCTTTCTTT.

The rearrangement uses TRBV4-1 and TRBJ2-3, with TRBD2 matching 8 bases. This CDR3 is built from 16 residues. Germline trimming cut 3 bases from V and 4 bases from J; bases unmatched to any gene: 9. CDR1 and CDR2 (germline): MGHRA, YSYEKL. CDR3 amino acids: CASSHSGGAVADTQYF. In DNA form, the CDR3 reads TGCGCCAGCAGCCACTCCGGGGGGGCGGTCGCAGATACGCAGTATTTT.

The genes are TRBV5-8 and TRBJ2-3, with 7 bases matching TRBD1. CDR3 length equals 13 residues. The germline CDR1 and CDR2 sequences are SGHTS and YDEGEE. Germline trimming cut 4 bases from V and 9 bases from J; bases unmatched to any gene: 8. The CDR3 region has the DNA TGTGCCAGCAGCCCCGACAGGGCCCGCACGCAGTATTTT. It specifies CASSPDRARTQYF.

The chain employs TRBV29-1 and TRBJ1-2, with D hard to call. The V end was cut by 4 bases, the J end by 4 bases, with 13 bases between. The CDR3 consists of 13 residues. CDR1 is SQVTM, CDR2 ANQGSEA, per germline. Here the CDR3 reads CSVVPEEGYGYTF. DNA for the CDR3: TGCAGCGTTGTCCCGGAGGAGGGCTATGGCTACACCTTC.

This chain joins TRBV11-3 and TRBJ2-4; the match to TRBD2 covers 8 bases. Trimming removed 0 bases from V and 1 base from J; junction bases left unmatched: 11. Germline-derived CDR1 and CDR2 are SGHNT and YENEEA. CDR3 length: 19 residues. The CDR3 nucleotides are TGTGCCAGCAGCTTAGAAAGTACTAGCGGAGCGAGGGCCAAAAACATTCAGTACTTC. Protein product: CASSLESTSGARAKNIQYF.

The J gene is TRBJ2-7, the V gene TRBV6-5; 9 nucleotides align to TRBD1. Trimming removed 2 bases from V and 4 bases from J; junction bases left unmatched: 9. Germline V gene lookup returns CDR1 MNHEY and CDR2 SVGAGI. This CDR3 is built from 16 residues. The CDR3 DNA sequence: TGTGCCAGCAGTTACGGTACCGGGACAGGGTGGTACGAGCAGTACTTC. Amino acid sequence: CASSYGTGTGWYEQYF.

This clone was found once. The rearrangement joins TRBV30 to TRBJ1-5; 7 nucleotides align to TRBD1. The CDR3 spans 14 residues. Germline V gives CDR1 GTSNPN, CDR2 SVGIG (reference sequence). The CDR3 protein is CAFESLRGYQPQHF. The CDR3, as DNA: TGTGCATTTGAAAGCCTCAGGGGGTACCAGCCCCAGCATTTT. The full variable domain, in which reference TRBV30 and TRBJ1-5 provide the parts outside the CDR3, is SQTIHQWPATLVQPVGSPLSLECTVEGTSNPNLYWYRQAAGRGLQLLFYSVGIGQISSEVPQNLSASRPQDRQFILSSKKLLLSDSGFYLCAFESLRGYQPQHFGDGTRLSIL.

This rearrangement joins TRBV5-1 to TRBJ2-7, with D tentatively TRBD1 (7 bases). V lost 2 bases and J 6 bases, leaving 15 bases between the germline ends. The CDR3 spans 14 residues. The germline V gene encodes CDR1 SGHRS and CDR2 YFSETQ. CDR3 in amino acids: CASSFGGQTTEQYF. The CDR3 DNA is TGCGCCAGCAGCTTCGGGGGACAGACTACCGAGCAGTACTTC.

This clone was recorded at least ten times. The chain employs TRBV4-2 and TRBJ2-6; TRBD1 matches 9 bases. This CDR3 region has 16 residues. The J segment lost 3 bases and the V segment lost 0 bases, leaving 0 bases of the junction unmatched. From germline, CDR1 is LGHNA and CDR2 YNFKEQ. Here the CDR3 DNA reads TGTGCCAGCAGCCAAGAGGGACAGGGTGGGGCCAACGTCCTGACTTTC. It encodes CASSQEGQGGANVLTF.

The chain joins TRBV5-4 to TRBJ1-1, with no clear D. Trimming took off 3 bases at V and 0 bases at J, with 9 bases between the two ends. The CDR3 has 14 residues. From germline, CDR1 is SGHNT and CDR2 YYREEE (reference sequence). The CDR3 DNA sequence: TGTGCCAGCAGCTCCTCAGACATGAACACTGAAGCTTTCTTT. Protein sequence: CASSSSDMNTEAFF.

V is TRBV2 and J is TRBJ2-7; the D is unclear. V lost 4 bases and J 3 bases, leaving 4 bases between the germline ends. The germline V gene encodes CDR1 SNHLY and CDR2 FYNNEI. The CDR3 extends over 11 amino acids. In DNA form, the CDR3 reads TGTGCCAGCAGTGCTCGCTACGAGCAGTACTTC. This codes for CASSARYEQYF.

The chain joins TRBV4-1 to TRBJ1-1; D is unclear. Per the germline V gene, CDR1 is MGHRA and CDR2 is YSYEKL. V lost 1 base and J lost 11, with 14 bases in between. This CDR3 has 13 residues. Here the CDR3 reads CASSQGAVPGAFF. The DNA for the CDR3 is TGCGCCAGCAGCCAAGGGGCGGTCCCGGGGGCTTTCTTT.

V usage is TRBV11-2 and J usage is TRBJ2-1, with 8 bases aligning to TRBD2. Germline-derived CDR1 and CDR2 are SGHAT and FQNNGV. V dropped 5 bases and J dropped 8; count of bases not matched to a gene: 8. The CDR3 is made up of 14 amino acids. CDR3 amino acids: CASSPGGGRYEQFF. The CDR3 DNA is TGTGCCAGCAGCCCGGGGGGGGGAAGGTATGAGCAGTTCTTC.